This T cell receptor (beta chain) was observed in a study of cytotoxic CD8 clonotypes in ibrutinib-treated CLL (dated by TCRdb to the early 2020s). In the study overall: In this cohort, around 14 patients were treatment-naive and about a dozen were relapsed/refractory, while approximately 18 had unmutated IGHV. Partial responses were observed in 24 patients and complete responses in 2; after a median follow-up of around 68 months, remission was maintained in 15 or so patients and progression was observed in roughly twelve. Response samples were obtained after a median of approximately twelve months of treatment, with a range of about 6 to 36 months. On average, each sample yielded roughly 260,000 productive templates and around 98,000 productive rearrangements. Of the roughly 86 participants in the trial, roughly 26 had longitudinal samples available. Cryopreserved peripheral blood mononuclear cells were obtained prior to treatment, at the time of response, and at either disease progression or sustained remission. Every sample from remission and from progressive disease was obtained while the patients were still on ibrutinib.

The goal of deep resolution MiSeq sequencing was a depth between 1 in 1 million and 1 in 200,000 T cells, and coverage averaged 10x per clonotype. The immunoSEQ hsTCRB Kit was used to generate the TCR beta libraries. The paper's data handling went like this. The data were analyzed with ImmunoSEQ Analyzer and ImmunoSEQ Data Assistant, and V, D and J gene assignments followed IMGT definitions. Clonality, which ranges from 0 to 1, was calculated as one minus the normalized Shannon entropy of productive rearrangement frequencies. Only overrepresented clonotypes making up at least 0.05% of each patient's repertoire were included in the public clonotype analysis. Some 13 age-matched healthy donor repertoires from immuneACCESS served as clonality controls. TCRdb provides this immuneACCESS table in a form limited to in-frame rearrangements. Some clones are lacking; in checked studies, under half of them reflect an unresolved V gene, and why the rest are absent is not known. V and J calls and clone size are copied from that table; D and trimming were computed from the DNA. Counted in this sample were fewer than 200,000 clones; about four fifths of them appeared once. Around 4.5% of the sample lies in the top ten.

This clone appeared a single time. The clone's antigen remains unknown. No clone much larger than this one lies a single base away; base qualities are absent. Reading the germline V gene (reference sequence) gives CDR1 LNHDA and CDR2 SQIVND. Spanning cysteine to phenylalanine, the CDR3 consists of 13 amino acids. CDR3 DNA only is kept here, 39 bases in frame from base 1. Trimming removed 8 bases from V and 4 bases from J, leaving 14 bases between the germline ends. Study-wide conclusions, independent of this receptor: Sampling times were not matched between sustained-remission and progressing patients, and lymph node repertoires were not studied. Baseline clonality was found to be higher than that of age-matched healthy donors and was strongly correlated with circulating CD8+ T-cell counts. At ibrutinib response clonality went up, during sustained remission it held steady, and at progression it dropped back toward baseline. Public clonotypes were rare and either shrank or stayed stable during treatment, and the rise in clonality at ibrutinib response reflected expansion of private clonotypes.

This specimen's time point label, interpreted: approximately 2 years on ibrutinib. Roughly 2 micrograms of genomic DNA were extracted from cryopreserved PBMCs for TCR beta library preparation. High-throughput TCR beta sequencing was performed on longitudinal blood samples from CLL patients receiving ibrutinib monotherapy. The patients took part in an open-label, single-center phase 2 trial of ibrutinib monotherapy. This sequence was found in a human donor with chronic lymphocytic leukemia. The sequence is built from TRBV19 and TRBJ1-2, with no reliable assignment of the D segment. This sample comprised PBMCs, obtained after 24 months of ibrutinib treatment. Here the CDR3 is given as CASESGLAYGYTF. The nucleotides read TGTGCCAGTGAGTCTGGGTTAGCCTATGGCTACACCTTC.